The TCR beta chain under discussion was sequenced for a study of T cells in women clearing cervical HPV infection. Study-wide results and caveats: CIN3+ cases had significantly higher TCR richness than controls; evenness did not differ.

Some clones are missing from TCRdb's copy, which holds only in-frame ones; the method was immunoSEQ multiplex PCR. The sample totals under 35,000 clones. The germline CDR1 and CDR2 sequences are SGHTA and FQGTGA. There are 14 residues in the CDR3. V lost 3 bases to trimming and J lost 3 bases, with 10 bases between them. On this clone itself: Antigen specificity is unknown. The read is 3 residues too short to cover the CDR3 end, so that end is filled in from the germline J gene.

The specimen was blood buffy coat. The chain is built from TRBV7-3 and TRBJ2-3; perhaps TRBD1 as D (6 bases). The origin of this receptor is a woman between 18 and 70 years old with a cervical HPV16 infection that either progressed to CIN3+ or cleared (not recorded which). Incomplete CDR3 DNA: TGTGCCAGCAGCTTGAACAGGGAAACAGATACG. This codes for CASSLNRETDT. In full, the CDR3 is CASSLNRETDTQYF.